The 27 T cell receptor beta chains below come from one sample, sequenced in a study of shared clonotypes between healthy human individuals. Sequenced by immunoSEQ multiplex PCR; TCRdb stores in-frame clones only, minus some. The table has a few million clones, approximately 94% seen once. The sample was naive CD4+ T cells sorted from blood. Regarding subset: CD45RA+ positively selected. The source is a man between 18 and 35 years old in good health.

Regarding this clone: The same CDR3 also results from other DNA sequences found in this sample. CDR3 nucleotides: TGTGCCAGCAGCCCCCAGGACCTCGGCGAGCAGTACTTC. This codes for CASSPQDLGEQYF. The rearrangement joins TRBV9 to TRBJ2-7; no reliable D call. V was pared by 4 bases and J by 6 bases, with 14 bases between. CDR1 is SGDLS and CDR2 is YYNGEE in the germline V gene. This CDR3 is built from 13 residues. Full variable domain (remainder filled in from reference TRBV9 and TRBJ2-7): DSGVTQTPKHLITATGQRVTLRCSPRSGDLSVYWYQQSLDQGLQFLIQYYNGEERAKGNILERFSAQQFPDLHSELNLSSLELGDSALYFCASSPQDLGEQYFGPGTRLTVT.

The rearrangement links TRBV5-3 to TRBJ2-3, with D perhaps matching TRBD1 (5 bases). TRBV5-3 is an open reading frame, and its role is uncertain. This CDR3 has 14 residues. V was shortened by 2 bases and J by 0 bases, with 7 bases between the two germline ends. The CDR3, as DNA: TGTGCCAGAAGCTTCGACAGTAGCACAGATACGCAGTATTTT. It translates to CARSFDSSTDTQYF.

This rearrangement joins TRBV27 to TRBJ2-5, with D tentatively TRBD2 (6 bases). The CDR3 consists of 17 residues. Trimming shortened V by 3 bases and J by 2 bases, and 19 bases separated the two germline ends. Germline assignment: CDR1 MNHEY and CDR2 SMNVEV (reference sequence). The CDR3 DNA is TGTGCCAGCAGTTTCGTGGAGTTGGAGCGGGTGCAAGAGACCCAGTACTTC. It is translated as CASSFVELERVQETQYF.

This clone was found once. The CDR3 sequence: CASSHPGGETQYF. CDR3 nucleotide sequence: TGCGCCAGCAGTCACCCGGGAGGGGAGACCCAGTACTTC. The chain has TRBV23-1 and TRBJ2-5; 8 bases fit TRBD2. TRBV23-1 is an ORF, with its function uncertain. Germline trimming cut 3 bases from V and 5 bases from J; bases unmatched to any gene: 2. The CDR3 has 13 amino acids.

The rearrangement links TRBV15 to TRBJ1-5; 7 nucleotides align to TRBD1. Looked up from germline, CDR1 is LNHNV and CDR2 is YYDKDF (reference sequence). Trimming took 1 base from V and 5 from J; bases not matched to a gene: 8. The CDR3 length is 16 residues. Here the CDR3 reads CATSRGQGRGDQPQHF. CDR3 coding DNA: TGTGCCACCAGCAGAGGACAGGGTAGGGGTGATCAGCCCCAGCATTTT.

This sequence joins TRBV10-3 and TRBJ2-1; D remains unclear. The CDR3 length is 13 residues. Germline CDR1 is ENHRY and CDR2 is SYGVKD. Trimming shortened V by 1 base and J by 6 bases, and 7 bases separated the two germline ends. The CDR3 DNA reads TGTGCCATCAGTGAGTATAGGGCCAATGAGCAGTTCTTC. This sequence encodes CAISEYRANEQFF.

The rearrangement joins TRBV5-1 to TRBJ1-5; the D is unclear. With 0 bases removed from V and 2 bases from J, the gap between germline ends came to 9 bases. Germline CDR1 reads SGHRS; CDR2 reads YFSETQ. There are 15 residues in the CDR3. The CDR3 DNA follows: TGCGCCAGCAGCTTGGGGGTAGAGGGCAATCAGCCCCAGCATTTT. This codes for CASSLGVEGNQPQHF.

V and J are TRBV6-5 and TRBJ1-2; 7 positions match TRBD1. Trimming cost V 7 bases and J 8 bases; bases outside gene matches: 10. Looked up from germline, CDR1 is MNHEY and CDR2 is SVGAGI. The CDR3 loop spans 13 amino acids. The CDR3 DNA sequence: TGTGCCAGCAAAGGGGGCGGCTATGTGGGCTACACCTTC. Its protein product is CASKGGGYVGYTF.

The gene calls are TRBV6-5 and TRBJ1-4, with a tentative D call TRBD1 (5 bases). The germline V gene has CDR1 MNHEY and CDR2 SVGAGI. V lost 6 bases and J lost 8, with 16 bases in between. This CDR3 is 14 amino acids long. The CDR3 nucleotides read TGTGCCAGCAGATGGGGCAGGGTGGGGGAAAAACTGTTTTTT. Its protein is CASRWGRVGEKLFF.

The genes are TRBV11-2 and TRBJ2-1, with D uncertain. The CDR3 spans 14 residues. The V end lost 1 base, the J end lost 8 bases, and 12 bases lay between the germline ends. Germline lookup yields CDR1 SGHAT and CDR2 FQNNGV. The CDR3 DNA follows: TGTGCCAGCAGCTTAGTAGTAGGTAGCTATGAGCAGTTCTTC. This translates into CASSLVVGSYEQFF.

The chain has TRBV5-4 and TRBJ2-3; D is possibly TRBD1 (5 bases). CDR3 length equals 15 residues. Trimming removed 1 base at V and 1 base at J, with 10 bases between. Germline CDR1 reads SGHNT; CDR2 reads YYREEE (reference sequence). In nucleotides, the CDR3 is TGTGCCAGCAGCTTGCGTGGGGCCGGCACAGATACGCAGTATTTT. Protein sequence: CASSLRGAGTDTQYF.

This sequence joins TRBV7-2 and TRBJ2-3; a weak D match, TRBD1 (6 bases). This CDR3 spans 17 amino acids. CDR1 and CDR2 (germline): SGHTA, FQGNSA. Trimming shortened V by 2 bases and J by 0 bases, and 15 bases separated the two germline ends. The chain's CDR3 is CASSLLAGASSTDTQYF. The CDR3 DNA reads as TGTGCCAGCAGCTTACTAGCAGGGGCGTCTAGCACAGATACGCAGTATTTT.

The rearrangement uses TRBV11-2 and TRBJ2-3, with 11 bases identical to TRBD1. Germline values: CDR1 SGHAT, CDR2 FQNNGV. The CDR3 has 15 amino acids. The V and J ends lost 5 bases and 2 bases, in that order; junction bases with no gene match: 3. The CDR3 DNA reads as TGTGCCAGCAGCGGACAGGGGGCTTACACAGATACGCAGTATTTT. It specifies CASSGQGAYTDTQYF.

The chain has TRBV2 and TRBJ2-7, with D possibly being TRBD2 (5 bases). This CDR3 has 14 residues. The V end lost 7 bases, the J end lost 0 bases, and 13 bases lay between the germline ends. CDR1 and CDR2 (germline): SNHLY, FYNNEI. CDR3 in amino acids: CASKIAGLSYEQYF. In DNA, the CDR3 is TGTGCCAGCAAGATCGCGGGCCTCTCCTACGAGCAGTACTTC.

This chain joins TRBV5-6 and TRBJ2-5, with TRBD1 matching over 7 bases. Matching the DNA end better, TRBJ2-7 makes the J call doubtful. The germline gives CDR1 SGHDT, CDR2 YYEEEE. This CDR3 has 15 residues. Here the CDR3 reads CASSAQDRPPYEQYF. The CDR3 DNA sequence: TGTGCCAGCAGCGCGCAGGACAGGCCGCCCTACGAGCAGTACTTC.

The gene calls are TRBV11-2 and TRBJ2-1; tentative D call: TRBD2 (6 bases). Germline lookup yields CDR1 SGHAT and CDR2 FQNNGV. This CDR3 is 15 amino acids long. Trimming took 6 bases from V and 0 from J, leaving 12 bases between them. In DNA, the CDR3 is TGTGCCAGCAGACATACTAGCTACTCCTACAATGAGCAGTTCTTC. Translating it yields CASRHTSYSYNEQFF.

The chain couples TRBV5-6 to TRBJ1-1, with D perhaps TRBD1 (5 bases). Trimming removed 6 bases from V and 5 bases from J, with 17 bases in between. CDR1 and CDR2 from the germline V gene are SGHDT and YYEEEE. The CDR3 extends over 14 amino acids. The CDR3 reads CASITSVGRTEAFF. The CDR3 DNA reads as TGTGCCAGCATTACCTCGGTGGGACGGACTGAAGCTTTCTTT.

This clone has only one observation. The genes are TRBV14 and TRBJ1-6; D unresolved. Germline assignment: CDR1 SGHDN and CDR2 FVKESK. The CDR3 length is 14 residues. The V and J ends lost 0 bases and 9 bases respectively, with 9 bases between them. The CDR3 coding sequence is TGTGCCAGCAGCCAAGAGTTTGGCGGTTCACCCCTCCACTTT. Translated, it gives CASSQEFGGSPLHF.

This clone was seen only a few times. CDR3 DNA sequence: TGTGCCAGCAGCGTTACCCGGGACCTTAATCAGCCCCAGCATTTT. Translation gives CASSVTRDLNQPQHF. The chain couples TRBV2 to TRBJ1-5; tentatively, D is TRBD1 (5 bases). Germline CDR1 SNHLY, CDR2 FYNNEI. The CDR3 is 15 residues long. With 6 bases removed from V and 4 bases from J, the gap between germline ends came to 16 bases.

The chain has TRBV19 and TRBJ2-5, with 14 bases aligning to TRBD2. The germline CDR1 and CDR2 sequences are LNHDA and SQIVND (reference sequence). The V gene end was trimmed by 8 bases and the J gene end by 5 bases; junction bases not matched to a gene: 7. The CDR3 covers 15 residues. CDR3 in DNA: TGTGCCAGTGGGCGGACTAGCGGGAGGAAGGAGACCCAGTACTTC. Translated: CASGRTSGRKETQYF.

The genes are TRBV18 and TRBJ1-1, with D hard to call. V was clipped by 3 bases and J by 6 bases, with 8 bases between them. CDR1 and CDR2 from the germline V gene are KGHSH and LQKENI. There are 12 residues in the CDR3. The CDR3 is CASSPVRAEAFF. In DNA, the CDR3 is TGTGCCAGCTCACCTGTACGTGCTGAAGCTTTCTTT.

The chain couples TRBV5-4 to TRBJ2-5, with D possibly being TRBD1 or TRBD2 (5 bases each). CDR1 and CDR2 from the germline V gene are SGHNT and YYREEE (reference sequence). The CDR3 sequence is 15 residues long. V was cut by 5 bases and J by 0 bases, with 14 bases left in between. The CDR3 loop reads CASSAGTANQETQYF. Written as DNA, the CDR3 is TGTGCCAGCAGTGCAGGGACGGCTAACCAAGAGACCCAGTACTTC.

V and J are TRBV19 and TRBJ2-1, with 12 bases lining up with TRBD2. After removal of 7 bases from V and 7 bases from J, the junction contained 5 bases not matched to a gene. CDR1 LNHDA and CDR2 SQIVND come from the germline V gene (reference sequence). The CDR3 totals 14 residues. CDR3 coding DNA: TGTGCCAGTAAATCTAGCGGGAGGGCGAATGAGCAGTTCTTC. Its translation: CASKSSGRANEQFF.

This clone was seen once. The V and J genes are TRBV6-1 and TRBJ2-5; 9 bases map to TRBD1. Germline V gene sequence: CDR1 MNHNS, CDR2 SASEGT. Trimming at V came to 6 bases and at J to 2 bases, leaving 7 bases not matched to a gene. This CDR3 contains 15 residues. CDR3 loop: CASRSQGAAQETQYF. For the CDR3, the DNA is TGTGCCAGCAGATCACAGGGGGCGGCACAAGAGACCCAGTACTTC.

This chain links TRBV18 with TRBJ2-5, with 11 bases matching TRBD2. V lost 3 bases and J lost 4; bases outside the gene matches: 10. CDR3 length: 17 amino acids. CDR1 is KGHSH and CDR2 is LQKENI in the germline V gene. As DNA, the CDR3 is TGTGCCAGCTCACCCCGACTAGCGGGATTACTGGGAGAGACCCAGTACTTC. The encoded protein is CASSPRLAGLLGETQYF.

In regard to this clone: Different DNA sequences within this sample yield the same CDR3. The genes are TRBV6-5 and TRBJ1-3; the D is unclear. Germline V gene sequence: CDR1 MNHEY, CDR2 SVGAGI. The CDR3 extends over 15 amino acids. Trimming took off 0 bases at V and 0 bases at J, with 6 bases between the two ends. The CDR3, as DNA: TGTGCCAGCAGTTACTCGTCGGGCTCTGGAAACACCATATATTTT. Translation gives CASSYSSGSGNTIYF.

The chain uses TRBV6-5 and TRBJ2-7; D unresolved. V lost 6 bases, J lost 0 bases, and 12 bases lay in between. The germline gives CDR1 MNHEY, CDR2 SVGAGI. There are 14 residues in the CDR3. The CDR3 bases are TGTGCCAGCAGCCGACGGTCCAGCTCCTACGAGCAGTACTTC. Its translation: CASSRRSSSYEQYF.